The rows below give T cell receptor beta chains drawn from one sample of a study of OX40 agonist ivuxolimab in advanced cancers. Clones were read by immunoSEQ multiplex PCR, and TCRdb kept only the in-frame ones, dropping some. This table holds some 41,000 clones, more than 75% found once. The source was CD4+ or CD8+ T cells sorted from blood, collected in a trial of the OX40 agonist ivuxolimab. The receptors stem from an adult with an advanced solid tumor such as melanoma, head and neck, liver or kidney cancer. Each CDR3 is given with its conserved first and last residue. Fields, in order: clone size, CDR3 length, D gene, V gene, J gene, CDR3 DNA, CDR3 protein. A D gene is named only where the DNA matches it firmly. Some rows have no size entry. The others give once, few or many, or a class for an expanded clone.

-	13	TRBD1	TRBV29-1	TRBJ2-7	TGCAGCGTGACCGGGACAGGGGGCTACGAGCAGTACTTC	CSVTGTGGYEQYF
-	12	-	TRBV5-5	TRBJ1-1	TGTGCCAGCAGCTTGGGCAGGCGGGAAGCTTTCTTT	CASSLGRREAFF
-	11	-	TRBV19	TRBJ2-3	TGTGCCAGTAGTATCCGGGGGCTCCCGTATTTT	CASSIRGLPYF
-	14	TRBD2	TRBV6-5	TRBJ2-5	TGTGCCAGCAGCCTACTAGCGGGGGTTGAGACCCAGTACTTC	CASSLLAGVETQYF
-	13	-	TRBV28	TRBJ2-7	TGTGCCAGCAACATAATTGTGGGCTACGAGCAGTACTTC	CASNIIVGYEQYF
-	13	-	TRBV6-5	TRBJ2-4	TGTGCCAGCTGGGAGGCCGGGGGAAACATTCAGTACTTC	CASWEAGGNIQYF
once	16	-	TRBV2	TRBJ1-5	TGTGCCAGCAGTGAAGGGTACCTTTATAGCAATCAGCCCCAGCATTTT	CASSEGYLYSNQPQHF
-	13	-	TRBV29-1	TRBJ2-7	TGCAGCGTTGAAGGGGGGGACGCCTACGAGCAGTACTTC	CSVEGGDAYEQYF
-	16	-	TRBV2	TRBJ2-3	TGTGCCAGCAGTGGACGTGGGGCGGGATTCACAGATACGCAGTATTTT	CASSGRGAGFTDTQYF
-	12	-	TRBV19	TRBJ2-2	TGTGCCACCGAAGGGGACCCCGGGGAGCTGTTTTTT	CATEGDPGELFF
-	19	-	TRBV10-3	TRBJ2-3	TGTGCCATCAGTGAGTCCGGGGCGGGGGCCCTCGGGGGCACAGATACGCAGTATTTT	CAISESGAGALGGTDTQYF
-	14	TRBD2	TRBV19	TRBJ2-7	TGTGCCAGTAGTATTGCGGCGGGAGTGTACGAGCAGTACTTC	CASSIAAGVYEQYF
few	14	-	TRBV21-1	TRBJ1-5	TGTGCCAGCAGCAACTCAGGGGAGGCTCAGCCCCAGCATTTT	CASSNSGEAQPQHF
-	16	-	TRBV6-1	TRBJ2-7	TGTGCCAGCAGTGAAGCCGCCGAAGCGGGCTCCTACGAGCAGTACTTC	CASSEAAEAGSYEQYF
-	14	TRBD2	TRBV29-1	TRBJ2-1	TGCAGCGTCCTTGGACTAGCGGGGGAGCTAGGTCTGTTCTTC	CSVLGLAGELGLFF
-	15	TRBD2	TRBV27	TRBJ2-1	TGTGCCAGCAGTTTCGGGACTAGCTCCTACAATGAGCAGTTCTTC	CASSFGTSSYNEQFF
-	14	-	TRBV29-1	TRBJ2-2	TGCAGCGTTGAGTACCCCCCAAACACCGGGGAGCTGTTTTTT	CSVEYPPNTGELFF
-	16	TRBD2	TRBV5-1	TRBJ2-3	TGCGCCAGCAGCTTGGTGGTGGGAGGGAGCACAGATACGCAGTATTTT	CASSLVVGGSTDTQYF
-	14	TRBD1	TRBV2	TRBJ2-5	TGTGCCAGCAGTGCCGGACAGGGCCAAGAGACCCAGTACTTC	CASSAGQGQETQYF
-	15	-	TRBV5-4	TRBJ2-3	TGTGCCAGCAGCGGTGGGGAGGGGGGCACAGATACGCAGTATTTT	CASSGGEGGTDTQYF
-	12	-	TRBV25-1	TRBJ2-2	TGTGCCAGCAGTGGGGCCACCGGGGAGCTGTTTTTT	CASSGATGELFF
few	12	-	TRBV29-1	TRBJ1-2	TGCAGCGTTGAAGGACAGAGCTATGGCTACACCTTC	CSVEGQSYGYTF
-	13	TRBD1	TRBV19	TRBJ1-2	TGTGCCAGTAGTACCCCAGGGGGAGGTGGCTACACCTTC	CASSTPGGGGYTF
-	15	TRBD2	TRBV11-2	TRBJ2-3	TGTGCCAGCAGCTCAGCGGGAGGCCTTGGGGATACGCAGTATTTT	CASSSAGGLGDTQYF
once	18	TRBD2	TRBV5-1	TRBJ2-3	TGCGCCAGCAGCTTGTATTCAATGGCGGGGGAGCTCACGGGGACGCAGTATTTT	CASSLYSMAGELTGTQYF
-	15	TRBD1	TRBV4-1	TRBJ2-7	TGCGCCAGCAGCCATTCCGGGACAGGGGACCACGAGCAGTACTTC	CASSHSGTGDHEQYF
-	14	-	TRBV18	TRBJ2-1	TGTGCCAGCTCACCGCTAATAGAGGACCTCGAGCAGTTCTTC	CASSPLIEDLEQFF
-	14	-	TRBV5-4	TRBJ1-2	TGTGCCAGCAGCCCAGGGTTGGGGGACTATGGCTACACCTTC	CASSPGLGDYGYTF